Below, 4 T cell receptor beta chains from the same sample are listed, as sequenced in a study of CD8+ T cells in alopecia areata. As to treatment: oral pan-JAK inhibitor, 5-10 mg twice daily. Once RNA had been extracted, it was reverse transcribed into cDNA to act as the sequencing template. TCRdb's table, derived via immunoSEQ multiplex PCR, lists solely in-frame clones and lacks some. The data hold 150,000 to 200,000 clones, with roughly three fifths observed a single time. The sample consisted of CD4+ T cells sorted from blood, taken around week 49, from a patient treated with tofacitinib. These receptors were taken from a human donor with alopecia areata.

This clone has more than one count but fewer than ten. The chain's CDR3 is CASSILDGGAVHEQFF. Here the CDR3 DNA reads TGTGCCAGCAGCATCTTAGACGGGGGGGCTGTCCATGAGCAGTTCTTC. The chain has TRBV16 and TRBJ2-1; 8 nucleotides line up with TRBD2. Germline CDR1 KGHSY, CDR2 FQNENV. Germline trimming cut 5 bases from V and 8 bases from J; bases unmatched to any gene: 14. The CDR3 loop spans 16 amino acids.

This clone has only a few counts. V is TRBV7-6 and J is TRBJ2-1; TRBD2 matches 13 bases. V lost 5 bases and J lost 10; bases outside the gene matches: 11. CDR1 and CDR2 (germline): SGHVS, FNYEAQ. This CDR3 has 16 amino acids. DNA of the CDR3: TGTGCCAGCAGCCCGGAAAGGACTAGCGGGGGCCAAGAGCAGTTCTTC. Translating gives CASSPERTSGGQEQFF.

The rearrangement links TRBV30 to TRBJ1-4; possibly TRBD1 for D (5 bases). The V end lost 5 bases, the J end lost 4 bases, and 14 bases lay between the germline ends. The CDR3 covers 14 residues. Germline values: CDR1 GTSNPN, CDR2 SVGIG (reference sequence). CDR3 sequence (DNA): TGTGCCTGGCGCCACGGGACTAATAATGAAAAACTGTTTTTT. As protein: CAWRHGTNNEKLFF.

This clone has more than one count but fewer than ten. The gene calls are TRBV5-6 and TRBJ1-1; D is perhaps TRBD1 (5 bases). V lost 5 bases, J lost 8 bases, and 10 bases lay in between. CDR1 SGHDT and CDR2 YYEEEE come from the germline V gene. The CDR3 has 11 amino acids. The CDR3 region has the DNA TGTGCCAGCAGGCAGCAGGGAGAAGCTTTCTTT. Translating gives CASRQQGEAFF.